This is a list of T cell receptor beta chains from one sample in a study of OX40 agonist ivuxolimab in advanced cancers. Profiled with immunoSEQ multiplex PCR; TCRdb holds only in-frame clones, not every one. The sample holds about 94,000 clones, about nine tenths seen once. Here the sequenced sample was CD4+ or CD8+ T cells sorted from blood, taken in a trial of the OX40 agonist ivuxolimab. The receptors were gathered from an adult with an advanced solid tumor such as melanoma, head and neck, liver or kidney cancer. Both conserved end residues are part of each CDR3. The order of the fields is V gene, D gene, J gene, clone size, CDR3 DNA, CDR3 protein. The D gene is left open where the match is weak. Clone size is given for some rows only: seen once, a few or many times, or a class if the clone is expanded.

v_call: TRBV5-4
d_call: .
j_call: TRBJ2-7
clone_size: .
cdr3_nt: TGTGCCAGCAGCACCGGACAGAGGGAAAAGCGCTACGAGCAGTACTTC
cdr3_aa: CASSTGQREKRYEQYF

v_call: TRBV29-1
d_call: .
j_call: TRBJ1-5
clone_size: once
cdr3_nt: TGCAGCGTTTCCAGTAATAGCAATCAGCCCCAGCATTTT
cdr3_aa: CSVSSNSNQPQHF

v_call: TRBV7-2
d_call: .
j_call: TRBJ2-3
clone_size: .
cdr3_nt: TGTGCCAGCAGCTTATTTGCTTCACCTAGCACAGATACGCAGTATTTT
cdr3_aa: CASSLFASPSTDTQYF

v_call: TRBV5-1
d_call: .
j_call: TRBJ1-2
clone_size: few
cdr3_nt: TGCGCCAGCAGCTTGGGCGTCAGGAACTATGGCTACACCTTC
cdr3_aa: CASSLGVRNYGYTF

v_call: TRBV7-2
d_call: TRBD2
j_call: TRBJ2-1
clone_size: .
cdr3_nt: TGTGCCAGCAGCTTAGGTCCTGCGGGGGGTAATGAGCAGTTCTTC
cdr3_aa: CASSLGPAGGNEQFF

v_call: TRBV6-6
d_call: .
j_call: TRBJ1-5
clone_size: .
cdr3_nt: TGTGCCAGCAGTTACTCGACGGACTCGGCCCAGCATTTT
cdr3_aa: CASSYSTDSAQHF

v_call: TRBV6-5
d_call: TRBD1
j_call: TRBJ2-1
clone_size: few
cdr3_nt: TGTGCCAGCAGTTACTCAGGGACAGGGGGGAACAATGAGCAGTTCTTC
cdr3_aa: CASSYSGTGGNNEQFF

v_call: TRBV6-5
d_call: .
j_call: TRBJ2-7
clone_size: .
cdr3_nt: TGTGCCAGCAGTTTGGCCGCTAACGAGCAGTACTTC
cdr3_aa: CASSLAANEQYF

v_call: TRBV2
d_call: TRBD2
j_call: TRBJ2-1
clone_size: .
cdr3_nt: TGTGCCAGCAGATACCTAGCGGGGGGATCCTACAATGAGCAGTTCTTC
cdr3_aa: CASRYLAGGSYNEQFF

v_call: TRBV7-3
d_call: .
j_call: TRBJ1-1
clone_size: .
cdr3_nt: TGTGCCAGCAGCAGGAGTAAAGACACTGAAGCTTTCTTT
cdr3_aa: CASSRSKDTEAFF

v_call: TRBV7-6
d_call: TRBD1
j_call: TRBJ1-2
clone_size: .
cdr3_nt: TGTGCCAGCAGCCGGATGGGACAGAATAACTATGGCTACACCTTC
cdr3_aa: CASSRMGQNNYGYTF

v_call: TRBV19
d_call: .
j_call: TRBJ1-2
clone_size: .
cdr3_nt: TGTGCCAGTAACTCGGGAGCAGTTGGCTACACCTTC
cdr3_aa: CASNSGAVGYTF

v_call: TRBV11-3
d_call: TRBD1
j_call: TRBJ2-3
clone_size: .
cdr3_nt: TGTGCCAGCAGCTCTACAGGGGGCGCCGATACGCAGTATTTT
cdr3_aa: CASSSTGGADTQYF

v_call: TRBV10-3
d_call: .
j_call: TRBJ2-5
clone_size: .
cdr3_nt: TGTGCCATCAGTGAGTCTTCGTTGGGAGAGTACTTC
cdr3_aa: CAISESSLGEYF

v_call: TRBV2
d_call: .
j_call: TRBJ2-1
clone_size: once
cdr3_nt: TGTGCCAGCATGCATGGGGACGCCGTCTATGAGCAGTTCTTC
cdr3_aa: CASMHGDAVYEQFF

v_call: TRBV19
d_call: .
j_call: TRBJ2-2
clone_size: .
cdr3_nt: TGTGCCAGTAGTATAGATCTGTCGAGGAGGGAGAGGACCGGGGAGCTGTTTTTT
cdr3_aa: CASSIDLSRRERTGELFF

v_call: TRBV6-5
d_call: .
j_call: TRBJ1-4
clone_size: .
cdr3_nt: TGTGCCAGCAGAAGACAGACGGCTAATGAAAAACTGTTTTTT
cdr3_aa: CASRRQTANEKLFF

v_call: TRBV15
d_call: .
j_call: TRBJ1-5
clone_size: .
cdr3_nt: TGTGCCACCAGCAGAGAATCGTCGGTATCTAGCAATCAGCCCCAGCATTTT
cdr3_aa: CATSRESSVSSNQPQHF

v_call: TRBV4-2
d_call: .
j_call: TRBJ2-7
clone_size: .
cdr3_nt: TGTGCCAGCAGCCAAGTGCTGGGCGACGAGCAGTACTTC
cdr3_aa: CASSQVLGDEQYF

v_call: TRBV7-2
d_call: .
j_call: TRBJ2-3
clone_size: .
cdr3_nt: TGTGCCAGCAGCTTAGCCAATCGGGGCACAGATACGCAGTATTTT
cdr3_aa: CASSLANRGTDTQYF

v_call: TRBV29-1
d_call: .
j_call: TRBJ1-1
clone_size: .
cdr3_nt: TGCAGCGTTGCACAGGGTCAAACTGAAGCTTTCTTT
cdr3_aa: CSVAQGQTEAFF

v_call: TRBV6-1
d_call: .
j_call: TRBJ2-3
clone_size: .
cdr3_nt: TGTGCCAGCTCACCACGCACAGATACGCAGTATTTT
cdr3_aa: CASSPRTDTQYF

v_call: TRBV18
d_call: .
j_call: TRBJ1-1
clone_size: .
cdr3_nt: TGTGCCAGCTCACCATTTGTCACAGGGAAAAGCCAGAACACTGAAGCTTTCTTT
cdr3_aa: CASSPFVTGKSQNTEAFF

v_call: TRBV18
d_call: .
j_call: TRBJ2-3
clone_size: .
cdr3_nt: TGTGCCAGCTCACGGGAAAGCACAGATACGCAGTATTTT
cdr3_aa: CASSRESTDTQYF

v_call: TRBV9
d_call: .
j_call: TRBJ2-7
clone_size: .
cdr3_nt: TGTGCCAGCAGCCCCGAGGGTCCTTCAGGCGAGCAGTACTTC
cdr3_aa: CASSPEGPSGEQYF

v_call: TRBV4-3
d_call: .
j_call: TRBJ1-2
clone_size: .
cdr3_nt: TGCGCCAGCAGCCAAGTTGCAGGGAAGCATGGCTACACCTTC
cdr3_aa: CASSQVAGKHGYTF

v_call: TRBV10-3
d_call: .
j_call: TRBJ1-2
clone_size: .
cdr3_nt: TGTGCAATCCGGAGGGGCGAGGACTATGGCTACACCTTC
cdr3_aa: CAIRRGEDYGYTF

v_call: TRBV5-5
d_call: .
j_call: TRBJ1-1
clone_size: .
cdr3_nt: TGTGCCAGCAGCCGGGACCCTACGGGACCCAACACTGAAGCTTTCTTT
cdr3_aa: CASSRDPTGPNTEAFF

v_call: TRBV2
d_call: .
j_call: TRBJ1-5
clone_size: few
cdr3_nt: TGTGCCAGCAGTGTTAGTCAGGGGTCCAATCAGCCCCAGCATTTT
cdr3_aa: CASSVSQGSNQPQHF

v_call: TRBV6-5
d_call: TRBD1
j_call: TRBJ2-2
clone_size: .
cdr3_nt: TGTGCCAGCAGTTACCAGGGGGCGAACACCGGGGAGCTGTTTTTT
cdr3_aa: CASSYQGANTGELFF

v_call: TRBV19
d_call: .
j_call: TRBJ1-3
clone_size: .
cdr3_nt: TGTGCCAGTAGTCTTGCAAGCTCTGGAAACACCATATATTTT
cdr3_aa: CASSLASSGNTIYF

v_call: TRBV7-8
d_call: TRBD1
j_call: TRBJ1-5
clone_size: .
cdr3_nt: TGTGCCAGCAGCTTATCAGGGGGCGATCAGCCCCAGCATTTT
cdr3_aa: CASSLSGGDQPQHF

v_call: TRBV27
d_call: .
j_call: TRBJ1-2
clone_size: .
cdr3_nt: TGTGCCAGCAGTTTGGGCAGGGGAGACTATGGCTACACCTTC
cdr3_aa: CASSLGRGDYGYTF

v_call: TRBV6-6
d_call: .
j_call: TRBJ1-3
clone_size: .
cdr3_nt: TGTGCCAGCAGTTACTCTCAGGGTAGTACTGGAAACACCATATATTTT
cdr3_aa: CASSYSQGSTGNTIYF

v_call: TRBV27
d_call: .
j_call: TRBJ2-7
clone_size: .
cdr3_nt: TGTGCCAGCAGTTTGATGGGGTGGAGGGAGCAGTACTTC
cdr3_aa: CASSLMGWREQYF

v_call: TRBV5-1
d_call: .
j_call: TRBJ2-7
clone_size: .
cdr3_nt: TGCGCCAGCAGCTCATATTTAGTAGGCGAGCAGTACTTC
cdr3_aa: CASSSYLVGEQYF

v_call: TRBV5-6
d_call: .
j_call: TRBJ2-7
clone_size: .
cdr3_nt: TGTGCCAGCAGCTTGAGGACACGCTCCTACGAGCAGTACTTC
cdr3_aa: CASSLRTRSYEQYF

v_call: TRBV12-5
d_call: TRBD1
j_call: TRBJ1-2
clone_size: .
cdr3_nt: TGTGCTAGTGGTTTGATAGGGAGACAGGGCTATGGCTACACCTTC
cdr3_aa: CASGLIGRQGYGYTF

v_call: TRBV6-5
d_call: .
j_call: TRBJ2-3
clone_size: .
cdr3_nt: TGTGCCAGCAGTACCCTCTTAGCCGATACGCAGTATTTT
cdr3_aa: CASSTLLADTQYF

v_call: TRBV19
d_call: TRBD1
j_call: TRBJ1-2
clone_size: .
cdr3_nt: TGTGCCAGTAGTCCTACGGACAGGGATAAACACTATGGCTACACCTTC
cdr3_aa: CASSPTDRDKHYGYTF